A single sample gave rise to the 24 T cell receptor beta chains below, sequenced in a study of immune heterogeneity within non-small cell lung tumors. Samples each supplied 600 ng of bulk tumor genomic DNA as template. Doctors removed several biopsies from each primary tumor during surgery, keeping them far apart. The study cohort was described as untreated, and its members had newly diagnosed non-small cell lung cancer. They went on to have curative surgery. Multiplex PCR amplified the TCR beta CDR3 region. Its first round ran for 10 to 11 cycles with 32 V and 13 J primers. TCRdb re-analysed the multiplex PCR reads in MiXCR, keeping a single row per CDR3 protein. The table lists 15,000 to 20,000 distinct CDR3 sequences, 28% of them singletons. The sample consisted of lung tumor tissue. The receptors originated from a man in his forties or fifties with non-small cell lung cancer.

The table lists this clonotype with a count of one. One end of the junction is discordant with germline, which a read error may explain. This chain connects TRBV27 to TRBJ2-7, with D maybe TRBD1 (6 bases). This CDR3 comprises 16 residues. CDR1 and CDR2 from the germline V gene are MNHEY and SMNVEV (reference sequence). DNA of the CDR3: TGTTCCAGCATTACCCTCGGACAGCCAAGCTCCTACGAGCAGTACTTC. Protein product: CSSITLGQPSSYEQYF.

This clonotype was detected once. Being one base from a much bigger clone, this may be a read error. The chain links TRBV19 to TRBJ1-1; possibly TRBD1 for D (5 bases). CDR3 length: 16 residues. Germline CDR1 LNHDA, CDR2 SQIVND (reference sequence). The CDR3, as DNA: TGTGCCAGTAGTATAATAGGGAGGCAGGGAAGTACTGAATCTTTCTTT. As protein: CASSIIGRQGSTESFF.

This clonotype was observed many times. This chain connects TRBV5-6 to TRBJ1-2; D might be TRBD1 (5 bases). V lost 4 bases and J 5 bases, leaving 9 bases between the germline ends. CDR1 is SGHDT and CDR2 is YYEEEE in the germline V gene. The CDR3 totals 12 residues. DNA of the CDR3: TGTGCCAGCAGCCCTAGGACATATGGCTACACCTTC. It encodes CASSPRTYGYTF.

This clonotype is classed as medium-sized. The chain couples TRBV27 to TRBJ1-6, with a possible D match to TRBD1 (6 bases). CDR3 length equals 14 residues. V gave up 1 base and J gave up 7 bases, with 8 bases separating them. Per the germline V gene, CDR1 is MNHEY and CDR2 is SMNVEV (reference sequence). The CDR3 loop is CASSLYRANSPLHF. CDR3 bases: TGTGCCAGCAGTTTATACAGGGCAAATTCACCCCTCCACTTT.

Within the sample, this clonotype is medium-sized. The rearrangement uses TRBV30 and TRBJ1-4; the D gene is possibly TRBD1 (5 bases). Germline CDR1 GTSNPN, CDR2 SVGIG (reference sequence). Deletions cut 5 bases from V and 4 bases from J, with 14 bases between. This CDR3 spans 14 amino acids. This CDR3 is CAWGQTGGNEKLFF. CDR3 DNA: TGTGCCTGGGGGCAAACAGGCGGTAATGAAAAACTGTTTTTT.

Judged by abundance, this clonotype is medium-sized. This rearrangement joins TRBV27 to TRBJ2-7; D gene ambiguous. Trimming pared 6 bases from V and 3 bases from J, leaving 6 bases between. In germline, CDR1 is MNHEY, CDR2 SMNVEV (reference sequence). This CDR3 comprises 11 residues. In DNA, the CDR3 is TGTGCCAGCAGAGCTGGCTACGAGCAGTACTTC. Protein product: CASRAGYEQYF.

Concerning this clonotype itself: With a much larger clone just one base away, this may be a read error. CDR3 bases: TGCAGTGCCTACAGCGGAAGTAGTGGCTACACCTTC. Its translation: CSAYSGSSGYTF. The V gene is TRBV20-1, the J gene TRBJ1-2; D is ambiguous. This CDR3 is built from 12 residues. Germline lookup yields CDR1 DFQATT and CDR2 SNEGSKA (reference sequence). The V and J ends lost 6 bases and 7 bases respectively, with 15 bases between them.

By its share, this clonotype is medium-sized. The rearrangement uses TRBV24-1 and TRBJ2-1, with 8 bases that match TRBD2. The CDR3 runs to 16 residues. Germline V lookup: CDR1 KGHDR, CDR2 SFDVKD. Trimming at V came to 0 bases and at J to 1 base, leaving 1 base not matched to a gene. The CDR3 sequence is CATSDLSGGSYNEQFF. In DNA, the CDR3 is TGTGCCACCAGTGATTTGAGCGGGGGTTCCTACAATGAGCAGTTCTTC.

In its sample, this clonotype was seen a few times. V is TRBV4-2 and J is TRBJ2-7; no firm D call. V lost 2 bases and J 5 bases, leaving 4 bases between the germline ends. CDR3 length: 11 residues. CDR1 is LGHNA, CDR2 YNFKEQ, per germline. CDR3 in amino acids: CASSQRNEQYF. CDR3 nucleotides: TGTGCCAGCAGCCAACGGAACGAGCAGTACTTC.

As for this clonotype: A read error is possible here, since a much larger clone lies one base away. The J gene is TRBJ1-3, the V gene TRBV30; 7 bases map to TRBD1. Germline lookup yields CDR1 GTSNPN and CDR2 SVGIG (reference sequence). V trimming: 8 bases; J trimming: 6 bases; junction bases outside the gene matches: 10. This CDR3 has 13 residues. CDR3 sequence: CAGYRGGVNTIYF. For the CDR3, the DNA is TGTGCCGGCTACAGGGGAGGAGTAAACACCATATATTTT.

A note on this clonotype: Given a much more abundant clone one base away, this may be a read error. V is TRBV10-3 and J is TRBJ2-3, with 9 bases identical to TRBD1. Germline V CDR1 and CDR2: ENHRY, SYGVKD. The CDR3 has 14 amino acids. V was clipped by 9 bases and J by 2 bases; unmatched bases: 6. CDR3 residues: CAMPGTGTTDTQYF. CDR3 nucleotide sequence: TGTGCCATGCCCGGGACAGGGACCACAGATACGCAGTATTTT.

The J gene is TRBJ2-2, the V gene TRBV3-1; D not certain. CDR1 is LGHDT, CDR2 YNNKEL, per germline (reference sequence). V was shortened by 8 bases and J by 2 bases, with 12 bases between the two germline ends. The CDR3 sequence is 14 residues long. The CDR3 DNA reads as TGTGCCAGCCAGCGTCTGGGTAACACCGGGGAGCTGTTTTTT. Translating gives CASQRLGNTGELFF.

This clonotype was seen repeatedly, ten times or more. V is TRBV7-2 and J is TRBJ2-7; 9 positions agree with TRBD2. V shed 1 base and J 9 bases; nucleotides not matched to a gene: 7. The V gene's germline CDR1 is SGHTA and CDR2 FQGNSA. The CDR3 totals 14 residues. CDR3 in DNA: TGTGCCAGCAGCTTAGGGAGGACTAGCGTGGGGCAGTACTTC. The encoded protein is CASSLGRTSVGQYF.

This clonotype is classed as medium-sized. This sequence joins TRBV9 and TRBJ2-5, with TRBD2 identical over 13 bases. Trimming at V came to 3 bases and at J to 4 bases, leaving 6 bases not matched to a gene. The germline gives CDR1 SGDLS, CDR2 YYNGEE. The CDR3 totals 16 residues. The CDR3 coding sequence is TGTGCCAGCAGCGGTACTAGCGGGGGGGCCCCAGAGACCCAGTACTTC. Translated, it gives CASSGTSGGAPETQYF.

This clonotype has ten or more counts. This chain links TRBV27 with TRBJ1-2; D ambiguous. CDR3 size: 16 residues. V was shortened by 0 bases and J by 1 base, with 12 bases between the two germline ends. Germline CDR1 is MNHEY and CDR2 is SMNVEV (reference sequence). The CDR3 DNA follows: TGTGCCAGCAGTTTATCGTTCGGGCAGATTAACTATGGCTACACCTTC. Translating it yields CASSLSFGQINYGYTF.

This clonotype was recorded many times. The chain recombines TRBV28 with TRBJ1-2; 10 nucleotides align to TRBD1. V was pared by 7 bases and J by 7 bases, with 12 bases of the junction left unmatched. CDR1 is MDHEN and CDR2 is SYDVKM in the germline V gene. CDR3 length equals 15 residues. CDR3 loop: CASNHPRQGAFGYTF. The CDR3 bases are TGTGCCAGCAACCACCCCCGACAGGGGGCTTTTGGCTACACCTTC.

Many counts were recorded for this clonotype. The chain carries TRBV7-2 and TRBJ1-1; D is uncertain. The germline gives CDR1 SGHTA, CDR2 FQGNSA. This CDR3 spans 14 amino acids. V gave up 1 base and J gave up 10 bases, with 16 bases separating them. The CDR3 spells CASSLGPGSHGAFF. The CDR3 DNA reads as TGTGCCAGCAGCTTAGGACCGGGGAGTCATGGAGCTTTCTTT. The full variable domain, in which reference TRBV7-2 and TRBJ1-1 provide the parts outside the CDR3, is GAGVSQSPSNKVTEKGKDVELRCDPISGHTALYWYRQSLGQGLEFLIYFQGNSAPDKSGLPSDRFSAERTGGSVSTLTIQRTQQEDSAVYLCASSLGPGSHGAFFGQGTRLTVV.

With regard to this clonotype: This may arise from a read error, as a much more abundant clone is one base away. The J gene is TRBJ2-1, the V gene TRBV9; perhaps D is TRBD1 or TRBD2 (5 bases each). V lost 3 bases to trimming and J lost 8 bases, with 12 bases between them. Germline V CDR1 and CDR2: SGDLS, YYNGEE. The CDR3 covers 13 residues. CDR3 residues: CASSEAEGYEQFF. The CDR3 DNA is TGTGCCAGCAGCGAAGCCGAGGGGTATGAGCAGTTCTTC.

This clonotype came up a few times. The chain carries TRBV11-3 and TRBJ2-3; TRBD1 might be the D (7 bases). Germline V gives CDR1 SGHNT, CDR2 YENEEA. V was cut by 7 bases and J by 4 bases, with 18 bases left in between. This CDR3 has 15 residues. In DNA, the CDR3 is TGTGCCAGCACCCCTCAGGGGGGAGAAGCAGATACGCAGTATTTT. Residues: CASTPQGGEADTQYF.

This clonotype has ten or more counts. The chain combines TRBV6-1 with TRBJ2-2; D call uncertain. CDR1 and CDR2 from the germline V gene are MNHNS and SASEGT. V dropped 6 bases and J dropped 5 bases, with 10 bases sitting between them. This CDR3 is built from 13 residues. The CDR3 sequence: CASRGMGTGELFF. The CDR3 nucleotides are TGTGCCAGCAGAGGTATGGGAACCGGGGAGCTGTTTTTT.

This chain connects TRBV9 to TRBJ1-3; D unclear. Germline V gene data show CDR1 as SGDLS and CDR2 as YYNGEE. The V end lost 0 bases, the J end lost 2 bases, and 9 bases lay between the germline ends. CDR3 size: 15 residues. The CDR3 DNA reads as TGTGCCAGCAGCGTAGCCGGGTTTGCTGGAAACACCATATATTTT. Its protein is CASSVAGFAGNTIYF. Complete variable domain (other parts from reference TRBV9 and TRBJ1-3): DSGVTQTPKHLITATGQRVTLRCSPRSGDLSVYWYQQSLDQGLQFLIQYYNGEERAKGNILERFSAQQFPDLHSELNLSSLELGDSALYFCASSVAGFAGNTIYFGEGSWLTVV.

By sample fraction, this clonotype is medium-sized. This chain connects TRBV20-1 to TRBJ2-1; 12 nucleotides agree with TRBD2. The CDR3 sequence is 15 residues long. V shed 6 bases, J shed 4 bases, and the junction held 7 bases outside the gene matches. Germline V gene lookup returns CDR1 DFQATT and CDR2 SNEGSKA (reference sequence). The DNA for the CDR3 is TGCAGTGCCAAGACCGGGACTAGCGGGTACAATGAGCAGTTCTTC. It codes for CSAKTGTSGYNEQFF.

About this clonotype itself: A read error may be the cause here, since a much bigger clone is one base away. The DNA is omitted, as the CDR3 cannot be located on it reliably, and the CDR3 follows TCRdb's listing. The genes are TRBV20-1 and TRBJ1-5; the D segment call TRBD1 is taken from the table without a DNA check. The CDR3 spans 13 amino acids, including both terminal residues. Germline V lookup: CDR1 DFQATT, CDR2 SNEGSKA (reference sequence). The CDR3 loop reads CSAFGSGNQPQLF.

As to this clonotype: A much more abundant neighbour one base away suggests this may be a read error. J is TRBJ2-7 and V is TRBV7-2; D remains ambiguous. Germline-derived CDR1 and CDR2 are SGHTA and FQGNSA. V lost 2 bases to trimming and J lost 2 bases, with 13 bases between them. The CDR3 has 15 amino acids. CDR3 in DNA: TGTGCCAGCAGCTTATCGTTGGACGTAGCCTACGAGCAGTACTTC. Its protein is CASSLSLDVAYEQYF. Drawing the rest from reference TRBV7-2 and TRBJ2-7, the complete variable domain is GAGVSQSPSNKVTEKGKDVELRCDPISGHTALYWYRQSLGQGLEFLIYFQGNSAPDKSGLPSDRFSAERTGGSVSTLTIQRTQQEDSAVYLCASSLSLDVAYEQYFGPGTRLTVT.